This is a list of T cell receptor beta chains from one sample in a study of blood T cell repertoires in COVID-19. The assay was immunoSEQ multiplex PCR, and TCRdb's table has in-frame clones only and misses some. This sample yields approximately 82,000 clones, of which roughly 91% are seen a single time; over 11% belongs to the top ten. Sequencing was carried out using peripheral blood. The source of these receptors is a man aged 65 to 85 with active or convalescent COVID-19. Each CDR3 is given with its conserved first and last residue. Fields, in order: J gene, D gene, CDR3 length, V gene, clone size, CDR3 DNA, CDR3 protein. A D gene is named only where the DNA matches it firmly. Some rows mark clone size as missing; the rest say once, few, many or name a class of expanded clone.

>TRBJ2-1|-|15|TRBV7-3|-
TGTGCCAGCAGCTTATGGGGCGGGACCGGGAATGAGCAGTTCTTC
CASSLWGGTGNEQFF
>TRBJ1-2|TRBD1|13|TRBV15|-
TGTGCCACCAGCATTAACAGGGGCTATGGCTACACCTTC
CATSINRGYGYTF
>TRBJ2-5|TRBD2|16|TRBV4-1|-
TGCGCCAGCAGCCCGGGGACTAGCGGGCTCCAAGAGACCCAGTACTTC
CASSPGTSGLQETQYF
>TRBJ2-2|-|15|TRBV7-9|-
TGTGCCAGCAGGGATCCGGGACTCACCTCCGGGGAGCTGTTTTTT
CASRDPGLTSGELFF
>TRBJ2-7|-|17|TRBV4-2|-
TGTGCCAGCAGCCAAGATGAGGGGAGCGGGTCTTCCTACGAGCAGTACTTC
CASSQDEGSGSSYEQYF
>TRBJ1-4|-|15|TRBV18|-
TGTGCCAGCTCACCTTTTACCCCGCGTAATGAAAAACTGTTTTTT
CASSPFTPRNEKLFF
>TRBJ2-1|-|12|TRBV3-1/TRBV3-2|-
TGTGCCAGCAGCCAAGATCTTTCTGAGCAGTTCTTC
CASSQDLSEQFF
>TRBJ2-4|TRBD1|18|TRBV23-1|-
TGCGCCAGCAGCCTTCGGACCGGACAGGGATTAGCCAAAAACATTCAGTACTTC
CASSLRTGQGLAKNIQYF
>TRBJ1-1|-|12|TRBV7-9|-
TGTGCCAGCAGGAGTGTAATCACTGAAGCTTTCTTT
CASRSVITEAFF
>TRBJ2-2|-|16|TRBV19|-
TGTGCCAGTAGTATAAGCCTAGTAGCGAACACCGGGGAGCTGTTTTTT
CASSISLVANTGELFF
>TRBJ1-1|-|12|TRBV28|-
TGTGCCAGCAGTTTCAGAGGGTACGAAGCTTTCTTT
CASSFRGYEAFF
>TRBJ1-3|-|18|TRBV3-1/TRBV3-2|once
TGTGCCAGCACCAGGGGCCACGGGCTTAAACCGGCTGGAAACACCATATATTTT
CASTRGHGLKPAGNTIYF
>TRBJ2-7|-|14|TRBV7-2|-
TGTGCCAGCAGCTTGGGCACGACAGCCTACGAGCAGTACTTC
CASSLGTTAYEQYF